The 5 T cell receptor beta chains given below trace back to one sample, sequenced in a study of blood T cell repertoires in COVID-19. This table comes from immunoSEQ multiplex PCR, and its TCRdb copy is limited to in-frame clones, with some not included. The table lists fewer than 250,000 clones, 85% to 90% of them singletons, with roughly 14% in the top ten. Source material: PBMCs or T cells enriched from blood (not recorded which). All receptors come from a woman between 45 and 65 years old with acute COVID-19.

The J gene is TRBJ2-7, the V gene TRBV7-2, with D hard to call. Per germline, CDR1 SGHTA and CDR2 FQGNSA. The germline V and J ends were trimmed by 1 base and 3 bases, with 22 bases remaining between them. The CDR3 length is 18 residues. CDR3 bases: TGTGCCAGCAGCTTAGTCCCAGGCAGTCCCCCCTTTGACTACGAGCAGTACTTC. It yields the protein CASSLVPGSPPFDYEQYF.

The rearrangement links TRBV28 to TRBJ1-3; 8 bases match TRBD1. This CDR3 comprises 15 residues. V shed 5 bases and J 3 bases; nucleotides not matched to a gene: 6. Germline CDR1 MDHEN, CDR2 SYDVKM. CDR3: CASSPRTGSGNTIYF. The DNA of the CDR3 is TGTGCCAGCAGTCCACGGACAGGGAGTGGAAACACCATATATTTT.

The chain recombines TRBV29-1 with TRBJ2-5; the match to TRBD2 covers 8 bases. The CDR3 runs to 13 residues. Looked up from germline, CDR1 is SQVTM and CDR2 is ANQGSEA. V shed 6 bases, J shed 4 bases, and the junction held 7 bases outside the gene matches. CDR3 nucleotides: TGCAGCGTGGCCGGGACTAGTTTAGAGACCCAGTACTTC. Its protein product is CSVAGTSLETQYF.

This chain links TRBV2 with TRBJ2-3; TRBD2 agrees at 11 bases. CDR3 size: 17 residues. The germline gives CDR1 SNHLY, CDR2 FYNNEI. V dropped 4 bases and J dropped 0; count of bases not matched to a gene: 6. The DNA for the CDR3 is TGTGCCAGCAGTGGGGCGACTAGCGGGACTAGCACAGATACGCAGTATTTT. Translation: CASSGATSGTSTDTQYF. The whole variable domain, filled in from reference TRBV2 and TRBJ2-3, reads EPEVTQTPSHQVTQMGQEVILRCVPISNHLYFYWYRQILGQKVEFLVSFYNNEISEKSEIFDDQFSVERPDGSNFTLKIRSTKLEDSAMYFCASSGATSGTSTDTQYFGPGTRLTVL.

The CDR3 loop is CAWKRTSGAGELFF. CDR3 DNA sequence: TGTGCCTGGAAGAGGACTAGCGGGGCGGGGGAGCTGTTTTTT. The chain carries TRBV30 and TRBJ2-2, with TRBD2 identical over 12 bases. Per germline, CDR1 GTSNPN and CDR2 SVGIG (reference sequence). The CDR3 is made up of 14 amino acids. J was trimmed by 8 bases and V by 4 bases; bases with no gene match: 5.